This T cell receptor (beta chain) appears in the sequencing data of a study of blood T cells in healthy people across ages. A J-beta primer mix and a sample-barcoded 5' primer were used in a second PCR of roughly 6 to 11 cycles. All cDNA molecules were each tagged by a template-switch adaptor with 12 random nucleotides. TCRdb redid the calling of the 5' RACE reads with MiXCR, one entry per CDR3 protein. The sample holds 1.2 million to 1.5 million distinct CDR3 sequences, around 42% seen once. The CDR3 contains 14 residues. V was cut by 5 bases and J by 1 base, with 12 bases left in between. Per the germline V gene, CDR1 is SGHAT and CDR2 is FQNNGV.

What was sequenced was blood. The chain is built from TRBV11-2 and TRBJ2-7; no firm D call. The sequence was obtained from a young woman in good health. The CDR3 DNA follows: TGTGCCAGCAGCCCCGAGGCGTGGTCCTACGAGCAGTACTTC. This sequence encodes CASSPEAWSYEQYF. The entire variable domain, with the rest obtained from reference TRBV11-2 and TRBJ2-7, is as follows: EAGVAQSPRYKIIEKRQSVAFWCNPISGHATLYWYQQILGQGPKLLIQFQNNGVVDDSQLPKDRFSAERLKGVDSTLKIQPAKLEDSAVYLCASSPEAWSYEQYFGPGTRLTVT.